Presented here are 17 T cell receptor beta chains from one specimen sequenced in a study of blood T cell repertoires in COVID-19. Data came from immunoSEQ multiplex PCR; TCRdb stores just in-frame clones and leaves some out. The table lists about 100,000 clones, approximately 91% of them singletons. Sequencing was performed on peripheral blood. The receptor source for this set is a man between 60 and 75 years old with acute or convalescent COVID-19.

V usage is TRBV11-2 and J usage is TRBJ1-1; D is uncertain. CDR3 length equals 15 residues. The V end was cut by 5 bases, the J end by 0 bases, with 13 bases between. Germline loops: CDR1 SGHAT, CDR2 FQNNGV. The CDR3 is CASSQSGNMNTEAFF. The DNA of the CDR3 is TGTGCCAGCAGCCAATCGGGTAACATGAACACTGAAGCTTTCTTT.

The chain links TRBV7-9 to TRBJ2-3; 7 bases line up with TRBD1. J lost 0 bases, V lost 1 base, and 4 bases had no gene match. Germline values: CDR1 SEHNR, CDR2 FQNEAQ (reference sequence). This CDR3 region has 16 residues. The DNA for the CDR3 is TGTGCCAGCAGCTTAGTGGACAGGCGGAGCACAGATACGCAGTATTTT. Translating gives CASSLVDRRSTDTQYF.

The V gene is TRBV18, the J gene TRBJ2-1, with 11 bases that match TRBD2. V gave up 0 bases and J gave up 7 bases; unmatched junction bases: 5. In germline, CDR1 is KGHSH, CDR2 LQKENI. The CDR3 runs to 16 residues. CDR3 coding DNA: TGTGCCAGCTCACCACCGGATTCTAGCGGGAGGAATGAGCAGTTCTTC. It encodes CASSPPDSSGRNEQFF.

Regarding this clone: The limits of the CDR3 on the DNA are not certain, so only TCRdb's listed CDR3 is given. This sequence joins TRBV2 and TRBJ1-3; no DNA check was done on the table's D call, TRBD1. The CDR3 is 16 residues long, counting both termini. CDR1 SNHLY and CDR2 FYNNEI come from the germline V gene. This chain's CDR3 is CASSEPVGQGISAEYF.

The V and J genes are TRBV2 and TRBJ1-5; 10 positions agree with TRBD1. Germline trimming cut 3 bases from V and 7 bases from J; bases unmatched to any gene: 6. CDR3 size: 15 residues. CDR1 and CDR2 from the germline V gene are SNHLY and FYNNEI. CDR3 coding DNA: TGTGCCAGCAGTGAGAGGACAGGGGGAGGGCAGCCCCAGCATTTT. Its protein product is CASSERTGGGQPQHF.

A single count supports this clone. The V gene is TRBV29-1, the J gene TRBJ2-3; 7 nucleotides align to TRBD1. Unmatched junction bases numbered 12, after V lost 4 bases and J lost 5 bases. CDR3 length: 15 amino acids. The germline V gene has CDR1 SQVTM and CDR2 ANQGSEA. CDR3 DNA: TGCAGCGTTGTCCCCCCTGACAGGGTGGGAGATACGCAGTATTTT. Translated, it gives CSVVPPDRVGDTQYF.

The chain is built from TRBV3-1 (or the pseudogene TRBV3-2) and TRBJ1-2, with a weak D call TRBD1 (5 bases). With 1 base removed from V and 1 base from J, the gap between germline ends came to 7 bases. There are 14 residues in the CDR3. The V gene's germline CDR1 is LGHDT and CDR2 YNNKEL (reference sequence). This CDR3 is CASSQGQHNYGYTF. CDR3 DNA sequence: TGTGCCAGCAGCCAAGGACAGCATAACTATGGCTACACCTTC.

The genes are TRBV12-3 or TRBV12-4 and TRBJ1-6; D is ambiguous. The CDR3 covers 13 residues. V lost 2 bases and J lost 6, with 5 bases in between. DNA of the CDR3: TGTGCCAGCAGTTTACAGGTTAATTCACCCCTCCACTTT. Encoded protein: CASSLQVNSPLHF.

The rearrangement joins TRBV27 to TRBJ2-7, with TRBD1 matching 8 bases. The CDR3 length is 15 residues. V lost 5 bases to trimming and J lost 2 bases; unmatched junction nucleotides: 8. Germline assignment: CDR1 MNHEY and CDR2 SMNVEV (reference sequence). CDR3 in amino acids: CASSPDLTGAYEQYF. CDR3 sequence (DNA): TGTGCCAGCAGTCCAGACTTGACAGGGGCCTACGAGCAGTACTTC.

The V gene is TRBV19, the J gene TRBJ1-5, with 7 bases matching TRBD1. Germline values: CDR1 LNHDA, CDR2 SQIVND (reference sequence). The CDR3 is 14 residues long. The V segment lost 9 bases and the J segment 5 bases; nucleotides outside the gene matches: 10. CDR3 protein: CASTDRAGDQPQHF. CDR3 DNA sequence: TGTGCCAGCACCGACAGGGCGGGCGATCAGCCCCAGCATTTT.

This CDR3 is CASSVSLRETQYF. CDR3 nucleotide sequence: TGTGCCAGCAGCGTTTCCCTCAGGGAGACCCAGTACTTC. V is TRBV9 and J is TRBJ2-5; D ambiguous. Trimming took off 2 bases at V and 5 bases at J, with 10 bases between the two ends. There are 13 residues in the CDR3. Looked up from germline, CDR1 is SGDLS and CDR2 is YYNGEE.

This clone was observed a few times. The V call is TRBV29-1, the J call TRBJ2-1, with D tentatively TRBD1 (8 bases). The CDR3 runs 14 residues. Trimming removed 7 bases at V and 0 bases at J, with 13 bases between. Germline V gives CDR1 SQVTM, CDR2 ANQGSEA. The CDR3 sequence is CSAQGGSSYNEQFF. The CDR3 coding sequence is TGCAGCGCACAGGGGGGGAGCTCCTACAATGAGCAGTTCTTC.

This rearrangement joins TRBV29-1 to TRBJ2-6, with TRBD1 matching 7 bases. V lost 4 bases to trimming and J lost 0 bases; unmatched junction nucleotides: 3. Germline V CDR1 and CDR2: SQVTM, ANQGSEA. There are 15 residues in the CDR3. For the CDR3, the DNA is TGCAGCGTTGCGGGGACAGACTCTGGGGCCAACGTCCTGACTTTC. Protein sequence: CSVAGTDSGANVLTF.

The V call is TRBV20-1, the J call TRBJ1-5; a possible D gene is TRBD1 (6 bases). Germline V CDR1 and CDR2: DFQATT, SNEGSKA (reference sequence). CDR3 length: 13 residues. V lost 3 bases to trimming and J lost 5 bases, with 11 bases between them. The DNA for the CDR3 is TGCAGTGCTAGTTCAGGGGTCGATCAGCCCCAGCATTTT. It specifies CSASSGVDQPQHF.

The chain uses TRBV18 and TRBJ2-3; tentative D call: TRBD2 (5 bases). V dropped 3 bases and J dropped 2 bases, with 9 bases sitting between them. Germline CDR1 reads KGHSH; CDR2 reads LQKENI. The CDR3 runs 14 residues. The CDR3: CASSPYGVTDTQYF. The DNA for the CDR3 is TGTGCCAGCTCACCCTACGGGGTCACAGATACGCAGTATTTT.

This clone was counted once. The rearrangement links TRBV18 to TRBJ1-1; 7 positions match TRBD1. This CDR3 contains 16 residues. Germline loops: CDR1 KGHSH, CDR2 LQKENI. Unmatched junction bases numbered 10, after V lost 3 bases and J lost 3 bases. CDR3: CASSPRQGSTDTEAFF. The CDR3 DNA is TGTGCCAGCTCACCGCGACAGGGCTCGACGGACACTGAAGCTTTCTTT.

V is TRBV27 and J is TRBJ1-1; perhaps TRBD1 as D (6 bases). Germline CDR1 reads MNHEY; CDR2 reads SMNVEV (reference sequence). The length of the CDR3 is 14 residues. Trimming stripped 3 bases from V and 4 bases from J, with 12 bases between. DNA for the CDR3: TGTGCCAGCAGTTTGAGGGGGGGCGGCACTGAAGCTTTCTTT. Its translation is CASSLRGGGTEAFF.